These 14 T cell receptor beta chains originate from one sample sequenced in a study of metastatic and nonmetastatic thyroid tumors. No treatment had been given to any patient before thyroid surgery. TCRdb reanalyzed the PCR reads with MiXCR. The sample lists about 25,000 clones, roughly 20% occurring once. Sample: blood. The receptors stem from a male donor with papillary thyroid cancer or a benign thyroid nodule (not recorded which). Some clones in this sample may be carry-over from other donors' samples.

The chain couples TRBV28 to TRBJ1-1; 12 bases map to TRBD1. Trimming cost V 4 bases and J 1 base; bases outside gene matches: 7. The CDR3 contains 17 residues. Germline CDR1 MDHEN, CDR2 SYDVKM. This CDR3 is CASSSPGQGAGNTEAFF. The CDR3 DNA reads as TGTGCCAGCAGTTCGCCGGGACAGGGGGCGGGGAACACTGAAGCTTTCTTT.

This clone turned up a few times. The chain couples TRBV6-2 or TRBV6-3 to TRBJ2-7; 8 bases are shared with TRBD2. The germline V gene encodes CDR1 MNHEY and CDR2 SVGEGT. CDR3 length equals 16 residues. After removal of 8 bases from V and 2 bases from J, the junction contained 14 bases not matched to a gene. The CDR3 DNA is TGTGCCAGCCTACCTATCACCGGGACTAGAACCTACGAGCAGTACTTC. Translating it yields CASLPITGTRTYEQYF.

On this clone: Given a much more abundant clone one base away, this may be a read error. The sample has other DNA sequences that encode this CDR3 too. V gene TRBV5-4 combines with J gene TRBJ2-2; weak D call: TRBD2 (6 bases). Germline V gives CDR1 SGHNT, CDR2 YYREEE (reference sequence). V shed 0 bases and J shed 4 bases, with 13 bases lying between them. CDR3 length equals 16 residues. This CDR3 reads CASSLEYSGGTGELFF. The CDR3 region has the DNA TGTGCCAGCAGCTTGGAATATAGCGGTGGCACCGGGGAGCTGTTTTTT.

This clone was seen repeatedly, ten times or more. The chain has TRBV3-1 and TRBJ2-3; no clear D. The CDR3 runs 15 residues. CDR1 is LGHDT, CDR2 YNNKEL, per germline (reference sequence). Trimming shortened V by 3 bases and J by 2 bases, and 12 bases separated the two germline ends. In DNA, the CDR3 is TGTGCCAGCAGCCACCGGATGGGAAACACAGATACGCAGTATTTT. Encoded protein: CASSHRMGNTDTQYF.

Judged by abundance, this clone is medium-sized. The gene calls are TRBV28 and TRBJ2-5; unclear D gene. V was shortened by 6 bases and J by 5 bases, with 13 bases between the two germline ends. Germline V gene sequence: CDR1 MDHEN, CDR2 SYDVKM. The CDR3 totals 13 residues. This CDR3 reads CASREPIGETQYF. The CDR3 nucleotides are TGTGCCAGCAGGGAGCCGATAGGGGAGACCCAGTACTTC.

This clone was detected ten times or more. The chain couples TRBV30 to TRBJ1-5; D gene ambiguous. This CDR3 has 14 residues. V lost 2 bases and J lost 0, with 8 bases in between. Germline loops: CDR1 GTSNPN, CDR2 SVGIG (reference sequence). The CDR3 is CAWSWSYSNQPQHF. The CDR3 nucleotides are TGTGCCTGGAGTTGGAGTTATAGCAATCAGCCCCAGCATTTT.

The CDR3 sequence is CASSPTGGENTEAFF. CDR3 in DNA: TGTGCCAGCAGCCCTACAGGGGGCGAGAACACTGAAGCTTTCTTT. The rearrangement joins TRBV7-3 to TRBJ1-1; TRBD1 agrees at 9 bases. V dropped 5 bases and J dropped 1; count of bases not matched to a gene: 5. The CDR3 spans 15 residues. Germline loops: CDR1 SGHTA, CDR2 FQGTGA.

In this sample, this clone turned up many times. V gene TRBV10-1 combines with J gene TRBJ2-3; D is possibly TRBD2 (6 bases). V was shortened by 10 bases and J by 2 bases, with 16 bases between the two germline ends. This CDR3 has 14 amino acids. Germline V lookup: CDR1 WNHNN, CDR2 SYGVQD (reference sequence). CDR3 sequence (DNA): TGCGCCACCAGACCCAGGGAGGCCACAGATACGCAGTATTTT. Translation gives CATRPREATDTQYF.

This clone is medium-sized in the sample. This chain connects TRBV6-1 to TRBJ2-1; TRBD1 is a possible D gene (6 bases). Trimming pared 3 bases from V and 7 bases from J, leaving 10 bases between. The CDR3 runs 13 residues. Germline CDR1 reads MNHNS; CDR2 reads SASEGT. The CDR3 reads CASSDRGPNEQFF. CDR3 DNA sequence: TGTGCCAGCAGTGACAGGGGCCCGAATGAGCAGTTCTTC.

The chain links TRBV6-1 to TRBJ2-7; 9 nucleotides align to TRBD1. The CDR3 totals 15 residues. Germline V lookup: CDR1 MNHNS, CDR2 SASEGT. The trim removed 6 bases at V and 0 bases at J, leaving 6 bases unmatched. Here the CDR3 reads CASRTGQGISYEQYF. CDR3 coding DNA: TGTGCCAGCAGGACCGGACAGGGGATCTCCTACGAGCAGTACTTC.

CDR3 loop: CASSPGGAGSKNIQYF. The CDR3 bases are TGTGCCAGCTCACCAGGAGGGGCAGGCTCAAAAAACATTCAGTACTTC. The chain has TRBV18 and TRBJ2-4, with D tentatively TRBD2 (6 bases). The CDR3 has 16 residues. V lost 2 bases, J lost 4 bases, and 15 bases lay in between. Germline CDR1 KGHSH, CDR2 LQKENI.

The table lists this clone with many counts. This chain uses TRBV3-1 with TRBJ1-5; D might be TRBD1 (6 bases). The germline V gene has CDR1 LGHDT and CDR2 YNNKEL (reference sequence). The CDR3 spans 16 residues. V gave up 1 base and J gave up 6 bases, with 16 bases separating them. CDR3 DNA sequence: TGTGCCAGCAGCCAAGGGGAGGGGGGAGGAGGTCAGCCCCAGCATTTT. It yields the protein CASSQGEGGGGQPQHF.

The chain links TRBV2 to TRBJ2-7; TRBD1 or TRBD2 may be the D gene (5 bases each). The CDR3 has 16 amino acids. V was clipped by 6 bases and J by 5 bases, with 23 bases between them. Per the germline V gene, CDR1 is SNHLY and CDR2 is FYNNEI. CDR3 protein: CASRPPGRSSNDEQYF. Written as DNA, the CDR3 is TGTGCCAGCAGACCCCCGGGACGGTCCTCAAATGACGAGCAGTACTTC.

Judged by abundance, this clone is medium-sized. The chain employs TRBV6-1 and TRBJ2-5; D call uncertain. CDR1 is MNHNS, CDR2 SASEGT, per germline. The V end was cut by 5 bases, the J end by 4 bases, with 8 bases between. The CDR3 consists of 12 residues. CDR3 sequence (DNA): TGTGCCAGCAGTTCACTTGGAGAGACCCAGTACTTC. Encoded protein: CASSSLGETQYF.